The clone carrying this T cell receptor beta chain turned up a few times. The antigen remains unidentified. Assay: immunoSEQ multiplex PCR; the TCRdb copy retains only in-frame clones and omits some. This repertoire shows roughly 84,000 clones, about 84% found once; its top ten account for 2.5% to 3%. This sample is part of a study of PD-1 blockade in mismatch repair-deficient tumors. In the study overall: Patients had roughly twelve mismatch repair-deficient cancer types, all previously treated and progressing.

The CDR3 is made up of 14 amino acids. J gave up 9 bases and V 3 bases, and 3 bases lay outside the gene matches. The V gene's germline CDR1 is WSHSY and CDR2 SAAADI. Study results and limitations: Tumor-resident clones, often absent from pretreatment blood, expanded after pembrolizumab and then contracted.

Every patient had mismatch repair deficiency by PCR or immunohistochemistry. TCR sequencing covered three patients who responded to pembrolizumab. The rearrangement links TRBV10-2 to TRBJ2-1; 12 bases line up with TRBD2. This TCR was sampled from an adult with mismatch repair-deficient cancer. Specimen: peripheral blood, collected 12 weeks after starting pembrolizumab. Here the CDR3 DNA reads TGCGCCAGCAGTGAAAGGACTAGCGGGGTTGAGCAGTTCTTC. Translation gives CASSERTSGVEQFF.